This T cell receptor (beta chain) derives from a study of blood T cells in healthy people across ages. A remark on this clonotype: The target antigen is unknown.

General study results and limits: When set beside aged donors, long-lived donors presented more naive CD4+ cells and higher diversity.

Using a J-beta primer mix together with a sample-barcoded 5' primer, a second PCR was run for roughly 6 to 12 cycles. Every cDNA was tagged by a template-switch adaptor with 12 random nucleotides. Each CDR3 protein gets one entry after TCRdb re-called the 5' RACE reads with MiXCR. The sample includes 850,000 to 1,100,000 distinct CDR3 sequences, 35% to 40% of them seen just once. The material sequenced was blood. This receptor was taken from a man younger than 35 in good health.

The chain's CDR3 is CASSGVGEQYF. The CDR3 coding sequence is TGTGCCAGCAGTGGGGTAGGGGAGCAGTACTTC. The chain joins TRBV2 to TRBJ2-7, with D uncertain. Germline V gene sequence: CDR1 SNHLY, CDR2 FYNNEI. The CDR3 has 11 amino acids. Trimming removed 4 bases at V and 7 bases at J, with 8 bases between.